The 5 T cell receptor beta chains presented below share a single source sample, sequenced in a study of T cells in Graves' hyperthyroidism and ophthalmopathy. Authors of the study amplified TCR beta CDR3 regions from RNA transcripts. HTBI primers were the set used in a first-round RT-PCR of the TCR CDR3. Each CDR3 protein is one row after TCRdb ran MiXCR on the multiplex PCR reads. The sample records about 270,000 distinct CDR3 sequences, approximately 21% being singletons. Specimen: blood. These receptors were taken from a man aged 25-45 years with Graves' ophthalmopathy.

This clonotype was observed a handful of times. The chain combines TRBV27 with TRBJ2-5; the match to TRBD1 covers 11 bases. Germline V gene data show CDR1 as MNHEY and CDR2 as SMNVEV (reference sequence). The CDR3 is 16 residues long. The J segment lost 5 bases and the V segment lost 3 bases, leaving 8 bases of the junction unmatched. CDR3 loop: CASSFSTGTGGETQYF. The CDR3 nucleotides are TGTGCCAGCAGTTTCTCGACCGGGACAGGGGGTGAGACCCAGTACTTC.

This clonotype has more than one count but fewer than ten. The gene calls are TRBV20-1 and TRBJ2-7, with 9 bases matching TRBD1. The V gene end was trimmed by 5 bases and the J gene end by 3 bases; junction bases not matched to a gene: 5. Per the germline V gene, CDR1 is DFQATT and CDR2 is SNEGSKA (reference sequence). The CDR3 contains 13 residues. CDR3 DNA: TGCAGTGCTGGGACAGGGATGGGCTACGAGCAGTACTTC. Amino acids: CSAGTGMGYEQYF.

This chain connects TRBV14 to TRBJ2-1; D remains unclear. Deletions cut 2 bases from V and 3 bases from J, with 14 bases between. This CDR3 region has 16 residues. The V gene's germline CDR1 is SGHDN and CDR2 FVKESK. The CDR3 reads CASSQIRSGNYNEQFF. The CDR3, as DNA: TGTGCCAGCAGCCAAATTAGGTCAGGAAACTACAATGAGCAGTTCTTC.

The chain has TRBV7-3 and TRBJ2-1; 8 bases align to TRBD1. The CDR3 length is 13 residues. Germline CDR1 is SGHTA and CDR2 is FQGTGA. The J segment lost 12 bases and the V segment lost 5 bases, leaving 9 bases of the junction unmatched. The CDR3 sequence: CASSQGARAGQFF. CDR3 sequence (DNA): TGTGCCAGCAGCCAGGGGGCCCGGGCGGGGCAGTTCTTC. Drawing the rest from reference TRBV7-3 and TRBJ2-1, the complete variable domain is GAGVSQTPSNKVTEKGKYVELRCDPISGHTALYWYRQSLGQGPEFLIYFQGTGAADDSGLPNDRFFAVRPEGSVSTLKIQRTERGDSAVYLCASSQGARAGQFFGPGTRLTVL.

This clonotype was recorded many times. The rearrangement uses TRBV12-3 or TRBV12-4 and TRBJ2-1, with 9 bases fitting TRBD2. The CDR3 totals 15 residues. The V gene end was trimmed by 6 bases and the J gene end by 6 bases; junction bases not matched to a gene: 9. The CDR3 region has the DNA TGTGCCAGCAGGTATAGCGGGAGATGGGGCAATGAGCAGTTCTTC. This gives the protein CASRYSGRWGNEQFF.